The clone carrying this T cell receptor (beta chain) was seen more than once but under ten times. Its antigen remains unidentified. The V gene lost 3 bases and the J gene lost 6 bases, with 8 bases spanning the gap. This CDR3 is 13 amino acids long. Germline CDR1 is SNHLY and CDR2 is FYNNEI. TCRdb itself ran the 5' RACE reads through MiXCR, one entry per CDR3 protein. The sample lists roughly 720,000 distinct CDR3 sequences; around a sixth were seen once. The entry originates in a study of identical twins. Study outcomes and limitations: Weaker excess twin sharing was observed in beta out-of-frame sequences.

These data also formed part of another study, on T cells expressing NK-cell markers. From that report: Similarly, these clonotypes led the CD3+CD56-NKG2C+ fraction as well in a handful of donors.

Source material: PBMCs. The TCR comes from a woman aged 18-30 years in good health. The rearrangement uses TRBV2 and TRBJ1-4; D remains unclear. The CDR3: CASSEEVYEKLFF. The CDR3 DNA reads as TGTGCCAGCAGTGAGGAGGTTTATGAAAAACTGTTTTTT. Filled out from reference TRBV2 and TRBJ1-4, the complete variable domain reads EPEVTQTPSHQVTQMGQEVILRCVPISNHLYFYWYRQILGQKVEFLVSFYNNEISEKSEIFDDQFSVERPDGSNFTLKIRSTKLEDSAMYFCASSEEVYEKLFFGSGTQLSVL.